These T cell receptor beta chains were read from a single sample in a study of cytomegalovirus exposure and HLA in healthy donors. Using immunoSEQ multiplex PCR, the repertoire was profiled, and TCRdb retains in-frame clones only, with some absent. The data hold 140,000 to 150,000 clones, with approximately 93% observed a single time. The source material was PBMCs. Every receptor here comes from a man aged 18 to 35 in good health and CMV-seronegative. Each CDR3 is given with its conserved first and last residue. D genes are given only for firm matches. Only part of the rows carry a size: once, few, many, or a class if the clone is expanded.

CASSYSTGGLGYTF TGTGCCAGCAGTTACTCGACAGGGGGCTTAGGCTACACCTTC TRBD1 TRBV6-5 NA TRBJ1-2
CASSLGTGTGNTIYF TGTGCCAGCAGTTTGGGGACAGGGACTGGAAACACCATATATTTT TRBD1 TRBV27 NA TRBJ1-3
CASRAQGQYGYTF TGTGCCAGCAGAGCGCAGGGTCAGTATGGCTACACCTTC NA TRBV6-5 NA TRBJ1-2
CSATQGPLHF TGCAGTGCTACTCAGGGGCCCCTCCACTTT NA TRBV20-1 NA TRBJ1-6
CASSPGLRSSYNEQFF TGTGCCAGCAGTCCGGGACTCCGGAGCTCCTACAATGAGCAGTTCTTC NA TRBV6-6 NA TRBJ2-1
CAWSARRETQYF TGTGCCTGGAGCGCCCGTAGAGAGACCCAGTACTTC NA TRBV30 NA TRBJ2-5
CASSETTGSGNTIYF TGTGCCAGCTCCGAAACCACAGGTTCTGGAAACACCATATATTTT NA TRBV18 NA TRBJ1-3
CSVEGTRNEQFF TGCAGCGTTGAGGGGACTAGGAATGAGCAGTTCTTC TRBD2 TRBV29-1 NA TRBJ2-1
CASSAYEYGYTF TGTGCCAGCAGCGCGTACGAGTATGGCTACACCTTC NA TRBV11-2 NA TRBJ1-2
CASSVTSGATYEQYF TGTGCCAGCAGCGTGACTAGCGGGGCTACCTACGAGCAGTACTTC TRBD2 TRBV6-5 NA TRBJ2-7
CAWSTGQGASNQPQHF TGTGCCTGGAGTACCGGACAGGGGGCTAGCAATCAGCCCCAGCATTTT TRBD1 TRBV30 few TRBJ1-5
CASSEYRTGTVANQPQHF TGTGCCAGCAGTGAATACAGGACCGGGACAGTGGCCAATCAGCCCCAGCATTTT TRBD1 TRBV2 NA TRBJ1-5
CAWNFYKNTEAFF TGTGCCTGGAATTTTTACAAAAACACTGAAGCTTTCTTT NA TRBV30 NA TRBJ1-1
CASSSWDRAGYGYTF TGTGCCAGCAGCTCCTGGGACAGGGCTGGCTATGGCTACACCTTC TRBD1 TRBV7-2 NA TRBJ1-2
CASSLAGATHYEQYF TGCGCCAGCAGCTTGGCAGGGGCGACGCACTACGAGCAGTACTTC NA TRBV5-1 few TRBJ2-7
CASSETKDTQYF TGTGCCAGCAGTGAAACAAAGGATACGCAGTATTTT NA TRBV2 NA TRBJ2-3
CASSLGTVNQPQHF TGTGCCAGCAGCTTGGGGACAGTAAATCAGCCCCAGCATTTT NA TRBV5-6 NA TRBJ1-5
CASSQATGATEAFF TGCGCCAGCAGCCAAGCGACAGGGGCCACTGAAGCTTTCTTT TRBD1 TRBV4-1 once TRBJ1-1
CASSQGQGWSDTQYF TGCGCCAGCAGCCAAGGACAGGGGTGGTCGGATACGCAGTATTTT TRBD1 TRBV4-3 NA TRBJ2-3
CASSEGVAGGPESQYF TGTGCCAGCAGTGAAGGAGTAGCGGGAGGGCCGGAGTCGCAGTATTTT TRBD2 TRBV6-1 NA TRBJ2-3
CASKRPGWSLEQYF TGTGCCAGCAAGAGGCCGGGTTGGAGTCTCGAGCAGTACTTC NA TRBV6-5 NA TRBJ2-7
CASSAGLTNTEAFF TGTGCCAGCAGCGCGGGACTAACTAACACTGAAGCTTTCTTT NA TRBV9 NA TRBJ1-1
CASSPRTNYNEQFF TGTGCCAGCAGTCCACGGACAAATTACAATGAGCAGTTCTTC NA TRBV27 NA TRBJ2-1
CAWNGQGAYNEQFF TGTGCCTGGAACGGACAGGGGGCCTACAATGAGCAGTTCTTC TRBD1 TRBV30 NA TRBJ2-1
CASSALQGGYTEAFF TGTGCCAGCAGCGCCCTCCAGGGAGGGTACACTGAAGCTTTCTTT NA TRBV9 NA TRBJ1-1
CASSYGGQRGNSPLHF TGTGCCAGCAGTTATGGAGGACAGAGAGGGAATTCACCCCTCCACTTT NA TRBV6-5 few TRBJ1-6
CASSVDAGDYNEQFF TGTGCCAGCAGCGTAGACGCAGGGGACTACAATGAGCAGTTCTTC NA TRBV9 NA TRBJ2-1
CASSVQGDDEKLFF TGTGCCAGCTCAGTACAGGGGGACGATGAAAAACTGTTTTTT TRBD1 TRBV18 NA TRBJ1-4
CASSTLGQTEAFF TGTGCCAGCAGTACCCTAGGACAGACTGAAGCTTTCTTT NA TRBV25-1 NA TRBJ1-1
CASSLLASTYNEQFF TGTGCCAGCAGCTTACTAGCCTCTACCTACAATGAGCAGTTCTTC NA TRBV7-9 NA TRBJ2-1
CASSPTGFSAVVNTQYF TGTGCCAGCTCCCCCACGGGGTTCTCAGCGGTAGTCAATACGCAGTATTTT NA TRBV18 NA TRBJ2-3
CASSQGQLGTTDTQYF TGCGCCAGCAGCCAAGGCCAGCTTGGGACTACGGATACGCAGTATTTT TRBD2 TRBV4-1 NA TRBJ2-3
CATRLAGGKYNEQFF TGTGCCACCCGACTAGCGGGAGGGAAGTACAATGAGCAGTTCTTC TRBD2 TRBV15 NA TRBJ2-1
CASSPGTGVYGYTF TGTGCCAGCAGTCCCGGGACAGGGGTCTATGGCTACACCTTC TRBD1 TRBV27 few TRBJ1-2
CASSPPVSSGRDNEQFF TGTGCCAGCTCACCACCGGTTTCCAGCGGGAGGGACAATGAGCAGTTCTTC TRBD2 TRBV18 NA TRBJ2-1
CGNSRYEQYF TGTGGGAACTCTAGGTACGAGCAGTACTTC NA TRBV21-1 NA TRBJ2-7
CASSLASGRAEDTQYF TGTGCCAGCAGCTTAGCGAGCGGGAGGGCCGAAGATACGCAGTATTTT TRBD2 TRBV7-2 NA TRBJ2-3
CAWSQWGHREQFF TGTGCCTGGAGTCAATGGGGGCATCGTGAGCAGTTCTTC NA TRBV30 NA TRBJ2-1
CAWSVQGVSNQPQHF TGTGCCTGGAGTGTACAAGGGGTGAGCAATCAGCCCCAGCATTTT NA TRBV30 NA TRBJ1-5
CASSPNGSPGANVLTF TGTGCCAGCAGCCCAAACGGGAGCCCTGGGGCCAACGTCCTGACTTTC NA TRBV5-8 NA TRBJ2-6
CASSEDQVQTYEQYF TGTGCCAGCAGTGAAGACCAAGTCCAGACCTACGAGCAGTACTTC NA TRBV2 NA TRBJ2-7
CASGWTGGSNQPQHF TGTGCCAGCGGATGGACAGGGGGCAGCAATCAGCCCCAGCATTTT TRBD1 TRBV6-1 NA TRBJ1-5
CASSETAMNTEAFF TGTGCCAGCAGCGAGACAGCCATGAACACTGAAGCTTTCTTT NA TRBV6-5 once TRBJ1-1
CASSLTAAGETEAFF TGTGCCAGCAGCTTAACTGCGGCAGGGGAGACTGAAGCTTTCTTT NA TRBV7-3 NA TRBJ1-1
CASIRGAQETQYF TGTGCCAGCATTCGGGGGGCCCAAGAGACCCAGTACTTC NA TRBV2 NA TRBJ2-5
CASSLGLQTGELFF TGTGCCAGCAGCTTGGGACTCCAAACCGGGGAGCTGTTTTTT NA TRBV7-2 NA TRBJ2-2
CASSYSRQNYGYTF TGTGCCAGCAGTTACTCGAGGCAGAACTATGGCTACACCTTC NA TRBV6-5 NA TRBJ1-2
CASAGQGSNQPQHF TGTGCCAGCGCCGGCCAGGGGAGCAATCAGCCCCAGCATTTT NA TRBV27 NA TRBJ1-5
CASSIKGLAGVGGTDTQYF TGTGCCAGTAGTATTAAAGGACTAGCGGGGGTTGGAGGCACAGATACGCAGTATTTT TRBD2 TRBV19 NA TRBJ2-3
CASRVAGATDTQYF TGCGCCAGCAGGGTGGCGGGGGCTACAGATACGCAGTATTTT NA TRBV5-1 NA TRBJ2-3